The sequence of this T cell receptor (beta chain) was determined in a study of beta chain features in type 1 diabetes. The authors reverse transcribed all of the isolated RNA, so sequencing captured expressed TCRB transcripts. Around 3.57 million reads was the average for naive, central memory and regulatory T cell samples. Assay: immunoSEQ multiplex PCR; the TCRdb copy retains only in-frame clones and omits some. The table includes 350,000 to 450,000 clones, less than 15% detected once. V dropped 2 bases and J dropped 11; count of bases not matched to a gene: 20. This CDR3 is 18 amino acids long. A few counts support this clone. The antigen remains undetermined. Study-wide results and limits: Junctions at VDJ sites from type 1 diabetes patients had fewer insertions and more deletions.

This chain connects TRBV23-1 to TRBJ2-1, with 8 nucleotides matching TRBD2. TRBV23-1 is noted as an ORF with a role that remains uncertain. The source material was naive CD4+ T cells from blood. The receptor comes from a young woman in good health. CDR3 protein: CASSQRNTGLREASQQFF. For the CDR3, the DNA is TGCGCCAGCAGTCAAAGGAATACGGGTTTGCGGGAGGCCTCCCAGCAGTTCTTC.